The clone carrying this TCR beta chain has ten or more counts. This sample was taken from a study of T cells in Graves' hyperthyroidism and ophthalmopathy. Uncontrolled infection, other autoimmune disease, pregnancy or lactation led to exclusion. CDR1 is SGHNT and CDR2 is YYREEE in the germline V gene (reference sequence). The CDR3 covers 13 residues. V lost 1 base and J 2 bases, leaving 1 base between the germline ends. Amplification of TCR beta CDR3 regions used RNA as the template. An initial round of RT-PCR targeting the TCR CDR3 relied on the HTBI primer set. TCRdb reprocessed the multiplex PCR reads with MiXCR, giving one entry per CDR3 protein. The table has roughly 38,000 distinct CDR3 sequences, roughly 49% seen once.

The chain is built from TRBV5-4 and TRBJ2-6; D is uncertain. The sequencing sample was made of blood. The clonotype was recovered from a woman aged 45-65 years with Graves' hyperthyroidism that later progressed to Graves' ophthalmopathy. This CDR3 is CASSLPGANVLTF. DNA for the CDR3: TGTGCCAGCAGCTTGCCTGGGGCCAACGTCCTGACTTTC.